This T cell receptor beta chain appears in the sequencing data of a study of PD-L1 blockade in urothelial cancer. Only in-frame clones appear in the TCRdb table, and some are missing; sequencing was by immunoSEQ multiplex PCR. The sample has about 56,000 clones, 85% to 90% seen once; the top ten hold 15% to 19%. Time point specified: pretreatment peripheral blood. Sequenced here: PBMCs, sampled around atezolizumab (anti-PD-L1) treatment. The origin of this receptor is a man in his 70s with urothelial cancer.

The CDR3: CASSPTNTNTGELFF. In DNA form, the CDR3 reads TGTGCCAGCAGTCCGACAAATACGAACACCGGGGAGCTGTTTTTT. J is TRBJ2-2 and V is TRBV9; D remains unclear. The CDR3 is 15 residues long. CDR1 and CDR2 from the germline V gene are SGDLS and YYNGEE. Deletions cut 5 bases from V and 0 bases from J, with 11 bases between.